The T cell receptor (beta chain) described here comes from a study of shared clonotypes between healthy human individuals. About the research overall: A couple of women and a few men aged 18 to 49 made up the donors. Study results and caveats: Generation of non-shared clonotypes was less probable than generation of clonotypes shared by all four donors.

The table came from immunoSEQ multiplex PCR; TCRdb's copy has only in-frame clones and leaves some out. This table has roughly 2,000,000 clones, over 85% appearing once. Positive CCR7 selection of CD45RO-negative cells yielded the naive CD8 cells, and terminally differentiated effector memory CD45RA+ cells were excluded. All the donors were Caucasian adults who lived in Nashville, Tennessee. The junction had 4 bases not matched to a gene; V was cut back by 2 bases and J by 8 bases. The CDR3 has 14 residues. Germline V gene sequence: CDR1 MDHEN, CDR2 SYDVKM. A word on this clone: The antigen remains undetermined.

Sequenced material: naive CD8+ T cells from PBMCs. The sequence was obtained from a man younger than 30 in good health. Some clones in this sample may be carry-over from other donors' samples. This chain links TRBV28 with TRBJ2-1; 9 bases fit TRBD2. The CDR3, as DNA: TGTGCCAGCAGTTTAGGGACTAGCCGGGATGAGCAGTTCTTC. This sequence encodes CASSLGTSRDEQFF.